Presented here are 22 T cell receptor beta chains from one specimen sequenced in a study of type 1 regulatory T cells. Their cognate antigens are unknown. TCRdb reprocessed the reads with MiXCR, giving one entry per CDR3 protein. Here the sample spans tens of thousands of distinct CDR3 sequences, nearly 50% being singletons. The sequenced material came from cultured non-Tr1 T cells, either the whole culture or a sorted T cell fraction (not recorded which). The receptors stem from a human donor in good health.

V and J are TRBV20-1 and TRBJ1-1; no firm D call. V shed 0 bases and J shed 4 bases, with 12 bases lying between them. The CDR3 has 14 residues. The V gene's germline CDR1 is DFQATT and CDR2 SNEGSKA (reference sequence). Here the CDR3 DNA reads TGCAGTGCTAGAGATAAGGGAGTTATCACTGAAGCTTTCTTT. Its translation: CSARDKGVITEAFF.

The chain links TRBV29-1 to TRBJ1-1, with a weak D call TRBD1 (5 bases). The germline V gene has CDR1 SQVTM and CDR2 ANQGSEA. This CDR3 comprises 14 residues. Trimming took 5 bases from V and 0 from J, leaving 13 bases between them. The CDR3 loop reads CSVTGGGMNTEAFF. CDR3 DNA sequence: TGCAGCGTTACGGGTGGGGGAATGAACACTGAAGCTTTCTTT.

The chain is built from TRBV2 and TRBJ1-5; possibly TRBD1 for D (6 bases). Trimming took off 2 bases at V and 0 bases at J, with 11 bases between the two ends. The CDR3 length is 16 residues. Germline lookup yields CDR1 SNHLY and CDR2 FYNNEI. The CDR3 DNA reads TGTGCCAGCAGTGAAACAAAGGGGGGTAGCAATCAGCCCCAGCATTTT. Translating it yields CASSETKGGSNQPQHF. Full variable domain (missing parts from reference TRBV2 and TRBJ1-5): EPEVTQTPSHQVTQMGQEVILRCVPISNHLYFYWYRQILGQKVEFLVSFYNNEISEKSEIFDDQFSVERPDGSNFTLKIRSTKLEDSAMYFCASSETKGGSNQPQHFGDGTRLSIL.

The chain links TRBV7-2 to TRBJ1-5, with 7 bases fitting TRBD1. CDR3 length: 15 amino acids. The germline CDR1 and CDR2 sequences are SGHTA and FQGNSA. After removal of 6 bases from V and 5 bases from J, the junction contained 10 bases not matched to a gene. The CDR3 DNA is TGTGCCAGCAGTAAAAACGGGCAGGGGGATCAGCCCCAGCATTTT. It codes for CASSKNGQGDQPQHF.

The V and J genes are TRBV29-1 and TRBJ2-1, with 7 bases fitting TRBD1. The V gene end was trimmed by 4 bases and the J gene end by 10 bases; junction bases not matched to a gene: 13. The CDR3 is 14 residues long. Germline CDR1 reads SQVTM; CDR2 reads ANQGSEA. The CDR3 nucleotides are TGCAGCGTTGGTCGGGACAGTTACAATGAGGAGCAGTTCTTC. This codes for CSVGRDSYNEEQFF.

The V call is TRBV7-9, the J call TRBJ2-6, with TRBD1 matching over 10 bases. J gave up 2 bases and V 5 bases, and 3 bases lay outside the gene matches. The CDR3 covers 16 residues. CDR1 and CDR2 from the germline V gene are SEHNR and FQNEAQ (reference sequence). The CDR3: CASSRQGAPGANVLTF. DNA for the CDR3: TGTGCCAGCAGCCGACAGGGGGCGCCTGGGGCCAACGTCCTGACTTTC.

The V call is TRBV6-5, the J call TRBJ1-2; D not resolved. V dropped 5 bases and J dropped 1 base, with 11 bases sitting between them. This CDR3 comprises 14 residues. Germline-derived CDR1 and CDR2 are MNHEY and SVGAGI. Here the CDR3 reads CASSPYTINYGYTF. The CDR3 DNA sequence: TGTGCCAGCAGTCCATACACCATTAACTATGGCTACACCTTC.

The V call is TRBV4-1, the J call TRBJ1-3; D gene ambiguous. Germline CDR1 is MGHRA and CDR2 is YSYEKL. V was clipped by 1 base and J by 4 bases, with 5 bases between them. The CDR3 consists of 13 residues. The CDR3 nucleotides read TGCGCCAGCAGCCAAGGACGAGGAAACACCATATATTTT. Translation gives CASSQGRGNTIYF.

The gene calls are TRBV10-1 and TRBJ2-1, with D perhaps TRBD2 (5 bases). CDR3 size: 16 residues. Germline V gives CDR1 WNHNN, CDR2 SYGVQD (reference sequence). V lost 2 bases and J lost 4, with 15 bases in between. The CDR3 protein is CASSEGLGLAYNEQFF. The CDR3 DNA follows: TGCGCCAGCAGTGAGGGTCTGGGCCTAGCATACAATGAGCAGTTCTTC.

The chain has TRBV20-1 and TRBJ2-2; 9 nucleotides line up with TRBD1. J was trimmed by 4 bases and V by 1 base; bases with no gene match: 7. The germline V gene has CDR1 DFQATT and CDR2 SNEGSKA (reference sequence). CDR3 length equals 16 residues. Written as DNA, the CDR3 is TGCAGTGCTAGAGGCCGGGACAGGGCTGCCACCGGGGAGCTGTTTTTT. It is translated as CSARGRDRAATGELFF.

The J gene is TRBJ2-7, the V gene TRBV12-3 or TRBV12-4; D gene uncertain. Trimming removed 3 bases at V and 2 bases at J, with 14 bases between. CDR3 size: 15 residues. CDR3: CASSFPPGATYEQYF. Written as DNA, the CDR3 is TGTGCCAGCAGTTTCCCCCCTGGTGCCACCTACGAGCAGTACTTC.

This clonotype was detected a few times. This chain uses TRBV27 with TRBJ1-1; 7 bases match TRBD1. V lost 1 base to trimming and J lost 0 bases; unmatched junction nucleotides: 14. Germline V gives CDR1 MNHEY, CDR2 SMNVEV (reference sequence). CDR3 length equals 19 residues. The CDR3 sequence: CASSLYYPLTGRMNTEAFF. CDR3 nucleotides: TGTGCCAGCAGTTTATACTACCCTCTGACAGGGCGTATGAACACTGAAGCTTTCTTT.

This clonotype was detected only a few times. The gene calls are TRBV23-1 and TRBJ1-5; D is uncertain. TRBV23-1 is an open reading frame whose function is uncertain. V shed 4 bases and J shed 1 base, with 8 bases lying between them. CDR3 length: 14 amino acids. Written as DNA, the CDR3 is TGCGCCAGCAGTCGAGGCAGGAGCAATCAGCCCCAGCATTTT. Translated, it gives CASSRGRSNQPQHF.

This clonotype was counted between two and nine times. This chain connects TRBV5-6 to TRBJ2-7; D is unclear. With 5 bases removed from V and 1 base from J, the gap between germline ends came to 16 bases. Germline CDR1 and CDR2: SGHDT and YYEEEE. The CDR3 length is 15 residues. The DNA for the CDR3 is TGTGCCAGCAGGCTGGGGATCGGAACGTCCTACGAGCAGTACTTC. Its protein product is CASRLGIGTSYEQYF.

The chain uses TRBV11-2 and TRBJ2-7; D tentatively fits TRBD1 or TRBD2 (5 bases each). V lost 2 bases, J lost 5 bases, and 10 bases lay in between. From germline, CDR1 is SGHAT and CDR2 FQNNGV. The CDR3 runs 13 residues. The CDR3 protein is CASSLWGLDEQYF. The CDR3 bases are TGTGCCAGCAGCTTATGGGGGTTGGACGAGCAGTACTTC.

The chain's CDR3 is CAISDPGLTSYEQYF. CDR3 DNA: TGTGCCATCAGTGACCCAGGACTCACGTCCTACGAGCAGTACTTC. The V and J genes are TRBV10-3 and TRBJ2-7, with D possibly matching TRBD2 (5 bases). The CDR3 totals 15 residues. Germline assignment: CDR1 ENHRY and CDR2 SYGVKD. V dropped 3 bases and J dropped 1 base, with 13 bases sitting between them.

The rearrangement joins TRBV6-1 to TRBJ1-1, with D uncertain. The V gene's germline CDR1 is MNHNS and CDR2 SASEGT. The CDR3 is 14 amino acids. V was trimmed by 6 bases and J by 0 bases, leaving 11 bases between them. DNA for the CDR3: TGTGCCAGCAGAGTAGTCGGCCTGAACACTGAAGCTTTCTTT. Amino acid sequence: CASRVVGLNTEAFF.

This clonotype was detected only a few times. The genes are TRBV20-1 and TRBJ2-1, with TRBD2 identical over 8 bases. Germline loops: CDR1 DFQATT, CDR2 SNEGSKA (reference sequence). The CDR3 has 16 amino acids. After removal of 3 bases from V and 4 bases from J, the junction contained 11 bases not matched to a gene. This CDR3 reads CSASGGALRSYNEQFF. The CDR3 DNA follows: TGCAGTGCTAGCGGGGGGGCCTTGAGATCGTACAATGAGCAGTTCTTC.

The chain recombines TRBV7-9 with TRBJ2-3; 7 nucleotides align to TRBD2. The germline gives CDR1 SEHNR, CDR2 FQNEAQ (reference sequence). The CDR3 is 16 amino acids. J was trimmed by 0 bases and V by 1 base; bases with no gene match: 4. This CDR3 reads CASSLVGTISTDTQYF. The CDR3 DNA is TGTGCCAGCAGCTTAGTGGGGACTATCAGCACAGATACGCAGTATTTT.

The chain combines TRBV20-1 with TRBJ2-7, with 7 bases fitting TRBD1. V was pared by 4 bases and J by 7 bases, with 13 bases of the junction left unmatched. Looked up from germline, CDR1 is DFQATT and CDR2 is SNEGSKA (reference sequence). CDR3 length: 14 amino acids. CDR3 region: CSATTLTGVWEQYF. As DNA, the CDR3 is TGCAGTGCTACCACCCTCACAGGGGTGTGGGAGCAGTACTTC.

The chain combines TRBV2 with TRBJ1-3; D gene uncertain. Per germline, CDR1 SNHLY and CDR2 FYNNEI. The length of the CDR3 is 18 residues. Trimming shortened V by 4 bases and J by 2 bases, and 21 bases separated the two germline ends. The chain's CDR3 is CASSGLRKGSLAGNTIYF. CDR3 coding DNA: TGTGCCAGCAGTGGTTTAAGAAAAGGTTCTCTTGCTGGAAACACCATATATTTT.

At least ten counts were recorded for this clonotype. The V and J genes are TRBV2 and TRBJ2-6, with a tentative D call TRBD1 (6 bases). This CDR3 is 16 amino acids long. Germline CDR1 SNHLY, CDR2 FYNNEI. The V and J ends lost 5 bases and 0 bases respectively, with 11 bases between them. The CDR3 region has the DNA TGTGCCAGCAGTAAGGGGGTGAGCTCTGGGGCCAACGTCCTGACTTTC. The encoded protein is CASSKGVSSGANVLTF. The full variable domain, rest sourced from reference TRBV2 and TRBJ2-6, is EPEVTQTPSHQVTQMGQEVILRCVPISNHLYFYWYRQILGQKVEFLVSFYNNEISEKSEIFDDQFSVERPDGSNFTLKIRSTKLEDSAMYFCASSKGVSSGANVLTFGAGSRLTVL.